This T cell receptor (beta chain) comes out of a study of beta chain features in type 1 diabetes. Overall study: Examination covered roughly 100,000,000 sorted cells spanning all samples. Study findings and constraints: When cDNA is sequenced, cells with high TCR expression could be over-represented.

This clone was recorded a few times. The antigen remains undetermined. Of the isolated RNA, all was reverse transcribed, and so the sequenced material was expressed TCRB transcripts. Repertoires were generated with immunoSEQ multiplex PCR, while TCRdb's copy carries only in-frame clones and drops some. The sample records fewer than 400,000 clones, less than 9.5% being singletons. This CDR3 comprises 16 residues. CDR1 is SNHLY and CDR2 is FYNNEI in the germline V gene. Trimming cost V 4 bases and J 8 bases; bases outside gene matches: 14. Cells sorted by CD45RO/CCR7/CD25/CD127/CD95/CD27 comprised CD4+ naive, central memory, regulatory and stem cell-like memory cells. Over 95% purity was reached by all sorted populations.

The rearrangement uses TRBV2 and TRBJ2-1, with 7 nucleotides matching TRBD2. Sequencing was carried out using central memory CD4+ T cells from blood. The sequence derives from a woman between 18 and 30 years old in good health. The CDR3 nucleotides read TGTGCCAGCAGTGGAGTTCCCGGGAGGCGGTACGATGAGCAGTTCTTC. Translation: CASSGVPGRRYDEQFF.